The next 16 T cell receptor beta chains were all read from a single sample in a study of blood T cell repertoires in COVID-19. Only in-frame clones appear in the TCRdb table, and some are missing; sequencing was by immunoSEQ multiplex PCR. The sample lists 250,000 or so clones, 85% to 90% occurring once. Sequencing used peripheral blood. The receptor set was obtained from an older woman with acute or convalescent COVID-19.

The CDR3 DNA sequence: TGTGCCAGCAGGACTATGGGGGGGGCGAATCAGCCCCAGCATTTT. Its protein product is CASRTMGGANQPQHF. The chain employs TRBV28 and TRBJ1-5; possibly TRBD1 for D (6 bases). Germline CDR1 and CDR2: MDHEN and SYDVKM. The length of the CDR3 is 15 residues. V was cut by 6 bases and J by 4 bases, with 16 bases left in between.

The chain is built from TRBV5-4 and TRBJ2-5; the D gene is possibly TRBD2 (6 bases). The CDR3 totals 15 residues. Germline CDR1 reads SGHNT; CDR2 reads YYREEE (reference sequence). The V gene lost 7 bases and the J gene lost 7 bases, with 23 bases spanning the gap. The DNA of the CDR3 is TGTGCCAGCTTCACTGGGGGGAGCGCCGCGAGGACCCAGTACTTC. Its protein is CASFTGGSAARTQYF.

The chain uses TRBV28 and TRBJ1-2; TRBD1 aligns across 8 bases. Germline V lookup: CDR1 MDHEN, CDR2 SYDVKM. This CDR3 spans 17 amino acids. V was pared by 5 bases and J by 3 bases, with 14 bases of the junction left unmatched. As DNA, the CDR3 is TGTGCCAGCAGTCCCCACTTTATGGGGACAGGCGACTATGGCTACACCTTC. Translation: CASSPHFMGTGDYGYTF.

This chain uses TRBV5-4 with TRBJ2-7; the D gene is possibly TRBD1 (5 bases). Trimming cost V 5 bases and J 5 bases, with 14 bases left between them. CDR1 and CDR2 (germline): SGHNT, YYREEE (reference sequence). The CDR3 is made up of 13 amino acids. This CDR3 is CASSRPRQNEQYF. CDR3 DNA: TGTGCCAGCAGTCGCCCGAGACAGAACGAGCAGTACTTC. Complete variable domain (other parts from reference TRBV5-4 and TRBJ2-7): ETGVTQSPTHLIKTRGQQVTLRCSSQSGHNTVSWYQQALGQGPQFIFQYYREEENGRGNFPPRFSGLQFPNYSSELNVNALELDDSALYLCASSRPRQNEQYFGPGTRLTVT.

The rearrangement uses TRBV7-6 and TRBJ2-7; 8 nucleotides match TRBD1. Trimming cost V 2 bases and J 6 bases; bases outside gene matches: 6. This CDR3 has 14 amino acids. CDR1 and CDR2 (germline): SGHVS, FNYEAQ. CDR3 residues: CASSLLQGGFEQYF. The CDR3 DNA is TGTGCCAGCAGCTTATTACAGGGGGGCTTCGAGCAGTACTTC.

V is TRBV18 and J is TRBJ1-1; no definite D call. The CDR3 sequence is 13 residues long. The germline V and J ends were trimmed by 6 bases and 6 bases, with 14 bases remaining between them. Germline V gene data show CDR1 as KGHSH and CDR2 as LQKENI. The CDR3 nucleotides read TGTGCCAGCTCCCACCCCGCGGGAGCTGAAGCTTTCTTT. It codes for CASSHPAGAEAFF. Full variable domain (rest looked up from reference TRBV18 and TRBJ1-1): NAGVMQNPRHLVRRRGQEARLRCSPMKGHSHVYWYRQLPEEGLKFMVYLQKENIIDESGMPKERFSAEFPKEGPSILRIQQVVRGDSAAYFCASSHPAGAEAFFGQGTRLTVV.

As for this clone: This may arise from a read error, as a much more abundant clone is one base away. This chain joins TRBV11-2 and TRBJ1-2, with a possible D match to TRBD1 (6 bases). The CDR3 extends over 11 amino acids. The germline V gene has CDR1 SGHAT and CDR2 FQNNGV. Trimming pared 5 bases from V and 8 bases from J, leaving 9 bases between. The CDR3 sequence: CASSTGYGYTF. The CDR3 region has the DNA TGTGCCAGCAGCACAGGGTACGGCTACACCTTC.

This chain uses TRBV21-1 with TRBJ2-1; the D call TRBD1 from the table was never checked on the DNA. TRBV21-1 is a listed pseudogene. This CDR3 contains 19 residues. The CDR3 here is CASDYRDSGTPRVLDEQFF. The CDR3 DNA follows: TGTGCCAGCGACTACCGGGACAGCGGTACCCCTAGGGTTTTAGATGAGCAGTTCTTC.

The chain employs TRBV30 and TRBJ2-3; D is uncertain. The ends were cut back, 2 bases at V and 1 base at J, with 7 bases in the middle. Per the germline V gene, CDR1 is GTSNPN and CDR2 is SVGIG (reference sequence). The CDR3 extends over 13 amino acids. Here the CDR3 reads CAWSTTGTDTQYF. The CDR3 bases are TGTGCCTGGAGTACGACTGGCACAGATACGCAGTATTTT.

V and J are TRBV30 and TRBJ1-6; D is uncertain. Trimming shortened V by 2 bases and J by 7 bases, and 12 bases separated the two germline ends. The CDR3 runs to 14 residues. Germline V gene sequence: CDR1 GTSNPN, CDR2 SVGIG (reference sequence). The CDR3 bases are TGTGCCTGGAGTATGGACTCGGGCAATTCACCCCTCCACTTT. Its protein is CAWSMDSGNSPLHF.

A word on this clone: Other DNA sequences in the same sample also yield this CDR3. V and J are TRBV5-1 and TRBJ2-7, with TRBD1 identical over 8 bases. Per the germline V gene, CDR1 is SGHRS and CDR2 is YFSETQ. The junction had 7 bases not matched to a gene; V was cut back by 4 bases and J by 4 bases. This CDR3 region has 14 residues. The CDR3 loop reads CASSSTGGSYEQYF. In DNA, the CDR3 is TGCGCCAGCAGCAGCACAGGGGGTTCTTACGAGCAGTACTTC.

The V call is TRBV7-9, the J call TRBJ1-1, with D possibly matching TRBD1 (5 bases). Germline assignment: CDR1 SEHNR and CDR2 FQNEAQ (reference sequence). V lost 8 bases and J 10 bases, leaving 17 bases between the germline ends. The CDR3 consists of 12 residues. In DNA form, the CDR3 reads TGTGCCAGCGGGCAGGGCAATCTCGGAGCTTTCTTT. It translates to CASGQGNLGAFF.

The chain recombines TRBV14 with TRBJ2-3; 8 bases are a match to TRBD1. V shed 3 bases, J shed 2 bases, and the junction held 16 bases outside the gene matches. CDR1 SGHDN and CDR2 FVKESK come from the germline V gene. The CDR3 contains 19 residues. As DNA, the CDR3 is TGTGCCAGCAGCCACCAAAGGGGACAGGCTAAACTTCTCACAGATACGCAGTATTTT. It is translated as CASSHQRGQAKLLTDTQYF.

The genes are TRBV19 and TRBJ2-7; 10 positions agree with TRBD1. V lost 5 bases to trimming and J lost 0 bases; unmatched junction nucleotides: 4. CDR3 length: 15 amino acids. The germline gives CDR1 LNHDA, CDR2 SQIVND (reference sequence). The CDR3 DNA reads TGTGCCAGTAGTGACGGGACAGGGGTCTCCTACGAGCAGTACTTC. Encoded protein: CASSDGTGVSYEQYF. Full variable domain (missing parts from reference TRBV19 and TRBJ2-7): DGGITQSPKYLFRKEGQNVTLSCEQNLNHDAMYWYRQDPGQGLRLIYYSQIVNDFQKGDIAEGYSVSREKKESFPLTVTSAQKNPTAFYLCASSDGTGVSYEQYFGPGTRLTVT.

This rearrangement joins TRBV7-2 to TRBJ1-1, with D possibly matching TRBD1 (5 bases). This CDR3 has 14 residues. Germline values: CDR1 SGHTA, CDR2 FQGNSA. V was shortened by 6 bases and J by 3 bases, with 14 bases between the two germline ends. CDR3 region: CASSRNRKDTEAFF. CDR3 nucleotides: TGTGCCAGCAGTCGTAACAGGAAAGACACTGAAGCTTTCTTT.

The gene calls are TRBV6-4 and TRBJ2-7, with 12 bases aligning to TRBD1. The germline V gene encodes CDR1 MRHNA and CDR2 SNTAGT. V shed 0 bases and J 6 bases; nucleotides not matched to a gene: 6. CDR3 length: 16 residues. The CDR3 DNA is TGTGCCAGCAGTGACTCAGTAGGGGACAGGGGGCGCGAGCAGTACTTC. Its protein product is CASSDSVGDRGREQYF.